Sequencing of this T cell receptor (beta chain) was carried out in a study of shared clonotypes between healthy human individuals (dated by TCRdb to the early 2020s). In the study overall: Two women and a few men aged 18 to 49 years were included in the cohort. Different laboratories and diverse techniques were used to prepare libraries and sequence TCR repertoires, to increase sequencing depth and limit assay-specific biases. For each donor, CD4 naive and CD4 memory were each given three plates, CD8 naive was given two plates, and CD8 memory was given one plate. The study deeply sequenced blood TCR repertoires of about 5 healthy adults to estimate repertoire size and the extent of clonotype sharing between individuals. Per donor, leukapheresis produced somewhere between about 0.8 and 9 billion PBMCs. Study-wide conclusions, independent of this receptor: Incomplete sequencing was indicated by rarefaction of sorted-subset datasets, despite the large sequencing depth. Naive subsets generally had larger estimated clonotype richness than memory subsets. Because the study included only a small number of donors, the genetic and exposure-history diversity represented was limited. Clonotypes shared by all four sorted-subset donors showed higher generation probabilities than non-shared clonotypes. Pairwise subsampling indicated that sequencing depth was expected to affect the degree of clonotype sharing among donors. Sharing across several donors was observed for approximately 4.6% of naive CD4, less than 4% of naive CD8, about 2.3% of memory CD4, and about 0.38% of memory CD8 clonotypes. Sampling was limited to blood, and TCR repertoires in tissue likely differ from TCR repertoires in blood.

Using the deep immunoSEQ assay, multiplex PCR amplified TCR CDR3 regions from genomic DNA. For each cell subset, the extracted genomic DNA was distributed evenly across all wells of several immunoSEQ 96-well plates, and each plate served as one replicate. Each replicate PCR for sorted subsets received about 180 ng genomic DNA, equal to 28,000 or so T cell genomes. Purified libraries were quantified with a Qubit 3.0 fluorometer, sized on a Bioanalyzer 2100, and re-quantified with the KAPA Library Quantification kit. Every immunoSEQ 96-well plate was sequenced on a separate single-read 150-cycle Illumina NextSeq 550 flow cell. As for how the authors treated the data: Because the immunoSEQ output included only junctional sequences and no quality scores, the filtering could not be the same as the filtering used for full-length reads. To assign V/J genes and CDR3, sequences were annotated against IMGT germline references using PyIR, a Python wrapper for IgBLAST v1.9. Reads were filtered out if the reads had weak V/J assignments (E-value above 1e-6), no CDR3, stop codons, out-of-frame junctions, or ambiguous translated residues. A V3J clonotype was defined by an identical inferred V gene, J gene, and CDR3 amino acid sequence. Percentage overlap between repertoires was computed as shared unique clonotypes divided by the size of the smaller repertoire. RTK rarefaction, the Chao1 estimator, and Recon v2.1 estimates of unobserved clonotypes were used to assess repertoire richness. For all TCRbeta clonotypes obtained by the gDNA method from a few donors, generation probabilities were computed with OLGA. TCRdb provides this immuneACCESS table in a form limited to in-frame rearrangements. Some clones are lacking; in checked studies, under half of them reflect an unresolved V gene, and why the rest are absent is not known. Clone size and V and J calls were adopted from that table, with D and trimming inferred from the DNA. The sample table holds roughly 2.6 million clones, of which 85% to 95% were seen once. The top ten hold roughly 0.15% of the sample.

A note on this clone: No antigen is known for it. Base-call qualities are not available, and no considerably larger clone is one nucleotide away.

CDR1 and CDR2 are read off the germline V gene (reference sequence) as SEHNR and FQNEAQ. V loses 5 bases at its end and J loses 2 bases; junction bases beyond the gene matches: 6. The CDR3, from cysteine to phenylalanine, totals 14 residues. Only the CDR3 DNA is retained, 42 bases long and in frame from the first base. The donors were healthy, HIV-negative adults with no recently reported acute infections or vaccinations. Every donor was a Caucasian adult living in Nashville, Tennessee, USA. Magnetic negative selection was used to enrich CD4+ T cells, after which naive cells were positively selected on CD45RA and the negative fraction became the memory subset. After blood collection by leukapheresis, PBMCs were isolated using Ficoll-Histopaque density gradient centrifugation and then cryopreserved in the vapor phase of liquid nitrogen. Purity and quantity of every magnetically sorted T cell population were checked by analytical flow cytometry. Genomic DNA was isolated from each sorted fraction and quantified by UV absorbance on a Nanodrop 2000c.

The sample taken for sequencing was naive CD4+ T cells sorted from blood. The sample's cell subset or site label, decoded: CD45RA+ positively selected. This clonotype was sampled from a man younger than 30 in good health. In this chain, TRBV7-9 is recombined with TRBJ2-7; 7 bases in between match TRBD2. The CDR3 region: CASSPSGAPYEQYF. The DNA sequence follows: TGTGCCAGCAGCCCCAGCGGGGCCCCCTACGAGCAGTACTTC.